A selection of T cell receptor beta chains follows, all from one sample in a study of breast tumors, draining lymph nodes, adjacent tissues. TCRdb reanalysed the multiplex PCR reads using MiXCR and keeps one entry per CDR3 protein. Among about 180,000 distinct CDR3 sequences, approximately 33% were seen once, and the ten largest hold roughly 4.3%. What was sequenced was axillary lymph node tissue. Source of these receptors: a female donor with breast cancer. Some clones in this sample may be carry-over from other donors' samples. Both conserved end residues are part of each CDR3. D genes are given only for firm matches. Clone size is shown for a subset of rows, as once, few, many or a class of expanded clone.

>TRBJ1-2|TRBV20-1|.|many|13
CSASPHHDYGYTF
TGCAGTGCTAGTCCCCACCATGACTATGGCTACACCTTC
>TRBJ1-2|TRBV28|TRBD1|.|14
CASSFWGQTYGYTF
TGTGCCAGCAGTTTCTGGGGACAGACTTATGGCTACACCTTC
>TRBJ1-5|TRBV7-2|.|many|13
CASSLAGDQPQHF
TGTGCCAGCAGCTTAGCGGGGGATCAGCCCCAGCATTTT
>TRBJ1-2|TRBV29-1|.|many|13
CSVGGRGYYGYTF
TGCAGCGTTGGGGGGCGCGGTTACTATGGCTACACCTTC
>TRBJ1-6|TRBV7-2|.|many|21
CASSLVVGYISVSSYNSPLHF
TGTGCCAGCAGCTTAGTGGTAGGATATATTTCGGTCAGCTCCTATAATTCACCCCTCCACTTT
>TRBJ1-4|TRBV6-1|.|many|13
CASSERGPERLFF
TGTGCCAGCAGTGAAAGGGGACCGGAAAGACTGTTTTTT
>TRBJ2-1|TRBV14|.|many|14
CASSYPGFYNEQFF
TGTGCCAGCAGTTACCCAGGTTTTTACAATGAGCAGTTCTTC
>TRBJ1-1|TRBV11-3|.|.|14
CASSPRTLNTEAFF
TGTGCCAGCAGCCCCAGGACATTGAACACTGAAGCTTTCTTT
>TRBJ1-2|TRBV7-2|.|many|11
CASSLTSSYTF
TGTGCCAGCAGCCTGACTAGTAGCTACACCTTC
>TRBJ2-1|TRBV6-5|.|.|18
CASSRGQAGSGSYNEQFF
TGTGCCAGCAGCCGCGGACAGGCCGGTAGCGGTTCCTACAATGAGCAGTTCTTC
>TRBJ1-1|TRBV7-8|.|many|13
CASSRAGNTEAFF
TGTGCCAGCAGCCGAGCGGGGAACACTGAAGCTTTCTTT